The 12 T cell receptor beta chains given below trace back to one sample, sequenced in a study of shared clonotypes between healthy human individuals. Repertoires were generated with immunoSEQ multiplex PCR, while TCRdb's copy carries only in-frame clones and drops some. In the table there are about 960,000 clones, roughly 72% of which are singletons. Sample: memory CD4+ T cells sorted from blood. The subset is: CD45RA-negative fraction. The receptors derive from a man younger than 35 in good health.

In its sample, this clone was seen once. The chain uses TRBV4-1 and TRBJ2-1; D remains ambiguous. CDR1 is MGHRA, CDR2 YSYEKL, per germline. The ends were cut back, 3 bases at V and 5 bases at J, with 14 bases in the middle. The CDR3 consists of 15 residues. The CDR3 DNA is TGCGCCAGCAGCCAGCTTGCCGGGCTAAACAATGAGCAGTTCTTC. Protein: CASSQLAGLNNEQFF.

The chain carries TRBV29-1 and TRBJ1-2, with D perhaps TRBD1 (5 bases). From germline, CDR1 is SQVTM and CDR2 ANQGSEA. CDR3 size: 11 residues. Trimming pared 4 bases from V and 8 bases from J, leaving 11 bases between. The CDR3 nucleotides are TGCAGCGTTGGAGGGGTAGGCGGCTACACCTTC. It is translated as CSVGGVGGYTF.

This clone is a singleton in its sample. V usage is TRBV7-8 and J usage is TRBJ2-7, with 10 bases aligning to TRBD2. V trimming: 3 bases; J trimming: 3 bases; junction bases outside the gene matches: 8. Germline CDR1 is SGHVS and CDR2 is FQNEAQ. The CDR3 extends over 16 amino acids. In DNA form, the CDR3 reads TGTGCCAGCAGCTTTGAGCGGGGGGGGTCGGTCTACGAGCAGTACTTC. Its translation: CASSFERGGSVYEQYF.

The CDR3 loop reads CASSGFANTGELFF. The CDR3 DNA is TGTGCCAGCTCAGGGTTTGCGAACACCGGGGAGCTGTTTTTT. The chain is built from TRBV27 and TRBJ2-2; D is possibly TRBD1 (5 bases). The CDR3 length is 14 residues. The germline V gene encodes CDR1 MNHEY and CDR2 SMNVEV (reference sequence). The germline V and J ends were trimmed by 8 bases and 0 bases, with 10 bases remaining between them.

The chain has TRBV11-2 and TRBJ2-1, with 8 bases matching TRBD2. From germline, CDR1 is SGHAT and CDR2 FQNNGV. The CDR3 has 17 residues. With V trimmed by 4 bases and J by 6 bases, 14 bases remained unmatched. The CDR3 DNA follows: TGTGCCAGCAGCTCATTCACAGCCAGCGGGAGAATCAATGAGCAGTTCTTC. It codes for CASSSFTASGRINEQFF.

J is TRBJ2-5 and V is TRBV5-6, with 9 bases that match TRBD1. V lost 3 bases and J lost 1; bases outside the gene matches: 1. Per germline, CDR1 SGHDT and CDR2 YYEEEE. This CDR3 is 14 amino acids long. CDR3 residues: CASSWTGVQETQYF. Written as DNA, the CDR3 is TGTGCCAGCAGCTGGACAGGGGTCCAAGAGACCCAGTACTTC.

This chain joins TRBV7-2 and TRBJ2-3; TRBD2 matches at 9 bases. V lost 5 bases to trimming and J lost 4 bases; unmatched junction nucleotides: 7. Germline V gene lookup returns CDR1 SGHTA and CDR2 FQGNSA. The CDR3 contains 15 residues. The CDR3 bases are TGTGCCAGCAGCCGTCTGGCGGGAGGGGCAGATACGCAGTATTTT. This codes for CASSRLAGGADTQYF.

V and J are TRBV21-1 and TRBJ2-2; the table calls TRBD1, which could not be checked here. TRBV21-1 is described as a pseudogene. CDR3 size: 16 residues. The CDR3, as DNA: TGTGCCAGCAGCAAATTTACAGGGATGAGCACCGGGGAGCTGTTTTTT. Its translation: CASSKFTGMSTGELFF.

Here the CDR3 reads CASSPSGIPGTQYF. The CDR3 region has the DNA TGTGCCAGCAGTCCTAGCGGGATTCCGGGTACGCAGTATTTT. The rearrangement links TRBV6-5 to TRBJ2-3; TRBD2 matches at 9 bases. The CDR3 is 14 residues long. Trimming at V came to 5 bases and at J to 8 bases, leaving 8 bases not matched to a gene. Germline lookup yields CDR1 MNHEY and CDR2 SVGAGI.

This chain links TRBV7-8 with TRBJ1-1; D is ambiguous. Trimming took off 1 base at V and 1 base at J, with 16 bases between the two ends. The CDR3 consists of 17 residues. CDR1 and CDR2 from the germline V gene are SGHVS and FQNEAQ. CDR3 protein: CASSLVATLGSNTEAFF. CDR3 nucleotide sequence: TGTGCCAGCAGCTTAGTCGCCACACTTGGTTCGAACACTGAAGCTTTCTTT.

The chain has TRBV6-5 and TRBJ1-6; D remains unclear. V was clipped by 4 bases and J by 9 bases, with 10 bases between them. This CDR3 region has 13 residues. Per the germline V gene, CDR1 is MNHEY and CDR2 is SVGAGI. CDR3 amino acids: CASSSQVGSPLHF. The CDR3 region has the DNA TGTGCCAGCAGTTCTCAGGTCGGTTCACCCCTCCACTTT.

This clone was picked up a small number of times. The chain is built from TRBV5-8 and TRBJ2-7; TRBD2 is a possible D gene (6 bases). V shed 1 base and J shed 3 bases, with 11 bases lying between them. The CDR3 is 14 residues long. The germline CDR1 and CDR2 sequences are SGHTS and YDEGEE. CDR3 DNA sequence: TGTGCCAGCAGCTTGCTTGCGGGGAGCTACGAGCAGTACTTC. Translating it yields CASSLLAGSYEQYF. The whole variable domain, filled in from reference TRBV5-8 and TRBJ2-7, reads EAGVTQSPTHLIKTRGQQATLRCSPISGHTSVYWYQQALGLGLQFLLWYDEGEERNRGNFPPRFSGRQFPNYSSELNVNALELEDSALYLCASSLLAGSYEQYFGPGTRLTVT.